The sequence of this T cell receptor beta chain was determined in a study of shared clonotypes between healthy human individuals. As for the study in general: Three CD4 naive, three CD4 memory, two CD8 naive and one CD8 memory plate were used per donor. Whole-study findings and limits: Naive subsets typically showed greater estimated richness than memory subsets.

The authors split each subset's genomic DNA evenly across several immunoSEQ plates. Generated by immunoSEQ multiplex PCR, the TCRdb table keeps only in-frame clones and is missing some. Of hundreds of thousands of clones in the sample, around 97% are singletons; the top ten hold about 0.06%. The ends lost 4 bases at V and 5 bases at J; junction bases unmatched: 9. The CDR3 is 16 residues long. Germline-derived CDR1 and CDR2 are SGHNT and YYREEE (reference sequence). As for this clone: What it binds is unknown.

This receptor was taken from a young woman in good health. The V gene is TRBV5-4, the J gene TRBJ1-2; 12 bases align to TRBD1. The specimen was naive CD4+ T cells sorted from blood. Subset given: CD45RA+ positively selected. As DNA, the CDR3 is TGTGCCAGCAGCAGCCGGGACAGGGGGCTTAAGTATGGCTACACCTTC. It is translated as CASSSRDRGLKYGYTF.